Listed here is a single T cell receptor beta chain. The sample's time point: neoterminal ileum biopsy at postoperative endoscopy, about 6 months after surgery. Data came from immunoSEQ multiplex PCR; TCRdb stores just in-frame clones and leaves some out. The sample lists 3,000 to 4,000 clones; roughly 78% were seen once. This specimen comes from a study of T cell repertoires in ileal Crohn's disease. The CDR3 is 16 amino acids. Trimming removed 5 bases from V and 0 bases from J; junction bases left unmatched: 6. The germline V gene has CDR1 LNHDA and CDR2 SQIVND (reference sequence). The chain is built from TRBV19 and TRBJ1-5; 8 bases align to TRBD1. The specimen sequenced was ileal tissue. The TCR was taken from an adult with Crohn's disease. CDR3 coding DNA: TGTGCCAGTAGTCCCACAGGGGGGTATAGCAATCAGCCCCAGCATTTT. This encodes CASSPTGGYSNQPQHF.